Listed below are T cell receptor beta chains from one sample, sequenced in a study of blood T cell repertoires in COVID-19. Profiled with immunoSEQ multiplex PCR; TCRdb holds only in-frame clones, not every one. The repertoire holds about 150,000 clones, with 80% as singletons. Sequencing was done on a sample of peripheral blood. These TCRs come from a woman aged 50 to 60 with acute or convalescent COVID-19. Each CDR3 is given without its conserved first and last residue. Fields, in order: V gene, J gene, CDR3 protein.

>TRBV5-6|TRBJ2-5
ASSLGTSGGIQETQY
>TRBV5-1|TRBJ1-1
ASSFGVTGATEAF
>TRBV19|TRBJ1-1
ASGPGTLNTEAF
>TRBV12-3/TRBV12-4|TRBJ1-2
ALQGNYGYT
>TRBV6-5|TRBJ1-6
ASSYGQINSPLH
>TRBV28|TRBJ2-3
ASTTGGAADTQY
>TRBV28|TRBJ1-1
ASSLPDRADRGAF
>TRBV2|TRBJ2-1
ASRRRLENNEQF
>TRBV2|TRBJ2-7
ASDRPSSYEQY
>TRBV2|TRBJ1-1
ASSTGRGSALNTEAF
>TRBV3-1/TRBV3-2|TRBJ1-1
ASSRQYRDNTEAF
>TRBV11-2|TRBJ2-1
ASSRGGFGPHSYNEQF
>TRBV6-5|TRBJ2-1
ASSTGRGSYNEQF
>TRBV7-9|TRBJ1-3
ASSLPPQGFGGNTIY
>TRBV5-1|TRBJ1-1
ASSLGDSEAF
>TRBV5-1|TRBJ2-5
ASSLSVQETQY
>TRBV6-1|TRBJ1-5
ASSEGPGNQPQH
>TRBV28|TRBJ1-3
ASSLLGQVLGGNTIY
>TRBV7-9|TRBJ2-1
ASSLSAAVPYNEQF
>TRBV18|TRBJ2-3
ASSPSARTDTQY
>TRBV19|TRBJ2-2
ASSIHDSYTGELF
>TRBV4-2|-
ASSQDDRGPTEQY
>TRBV11-3|TRBJ1-1
ASSTGINTEAF
>TRBV28|TRBJ2-3
ASSLAVGGTDTQY
>TRBV7-2|TRBJ2-3
ASSLDSGSGTDTQY
>TRBV18|TRBJ2-1
ASSPPVGAGDIYNEQF
>TRBV29-1|TRBJ1-6
SVGEAYNSPLH
>TRBV2|TRBJ1-2
ASIGVGYGYT
>TRBV6-5|TRBJ1-4
ASSKNGGFGEKLF
>TRBV6-5|TRBJ1-2
ASSPTGDGYT
>TRBV4-1|TRBJ2-3
ASSQAVLRGQGTQY
>TRBV3-1/TRBV3-2|TRBJ2-1
ASSQDPRQGTFNEQF
>TRBV5-1|TRBJ2-1
ATKQGGGGNEQF
>TRBV7-2|TRBJ1-4
ASSLQGQGAEKLF
>TRBV18|TRBJ1-5
ASSDTVPGNTVNQPQH
>TRBV10-1|TRBJ1-5
ASSEVRHSNQPQH
>TRBV6-5|TRBJ1-2
ASSYSRGYGYT
>TRBV27|TRBJ1-1
ASSSTGSDTEAF
>TRBV6-5|TRBJ2-7
ASSGRDRVGEQY
>TRBV28|TRBJ2-7
ASRTGSREQY
>TRBV2|TRBJ1-2
ASSEGTAYGYT
>TRBV5-1|TRBJ2-3
ASSLESSGGVDTQY
>TRBV27|TRBJ1-6
ASGTGQGSSPLH
>TRBV3-1/TRBV3-2|TRBJ1-1
ASSLNRGRGEAF
>TRBV4-2|TRBJ2-7
ASSPRPAGDLGEQY
>TRBV4-2|TRBJ2-3
ASSLTAGQGAGDTQY
>TRBV4-3|TRBJ2-7
ASSQDGTGAYEQY
>TRBV4-3|TRBJ2-4
ASSLGLAKNIQY
>TRBV7-3|TRBJ2-3
ASSLGAGGSTDTQY
>TRBV12-5|TRBJ2-7
AGSTYEQY
>TRBV6-6|TRBJ2-5
ASSRSPGQGVQETQY
>TRBV30|TRBJ2-5
AWSLRMWNSGQETQY
>TRBV6-6|TRBJ1-5
ASREGRRVNQPQH
>TRBV19|TRBJ2-1
ASSIEGQTGEQF
>TRBV5-6|TRBJ2-3
ASSSELTDTQY
>TRBV19|TRBJ1-1
ASSIEGGNTEAF
>TRBV7-8|TRBJ2-7
ASSPQGASSYEQY